This T cell receptor (beta chain) emerged from a study of T cells in Graves' hyperthyroidism and ophthalmopathy. TCR beta CDR3 region amplification was performed from RNA transcripts. Researchers ran a first-round RT-PCR on the TCR CDR3 using the HTBI primer set. TCRdb used MiXCR to reprocess the multiplex PCR reads, holding one entry per CDR3 protein. Altogether approximately 350,000 distinct CDR3 sequences are present, around 15% being singletons, with the ten largest covering approximately 20%. This clonotype was seen repeatedly, ten times or more. Antigen specificity is unknown. The CDR3 extends over 15 amino acids. The germline V gene encodes CDR1 DFQATT and CDR2 SNEGSKA (reference sequence). V was pared by 7 bases and J by 9 bases, with 18 bases of the junction left unmatched. Points from the study as a whole: In validation, the model predicted ophthalmopathy. These predictions came a median approximately 5.9 months before onset. Most thyroid clonotypes expanded above 0.001 were also detected in blood.

The chain has TRBV20-1 and TRBJ2-3, with 8 nucleotides matching TRBD2. Material: blood. The receptor comes from a woman aged 55-70 years with Graves' ophthalmopathy. The DNA of the CDR3 is TGCAGTGTGCTAGAAGCGGGAGTCCTCCATAGAACGCAGTATTTT. It specifies CSVLEAGVLHRTQYF.